The 3 T cell receptor beta chains given below trace back to one sample, sequenced in a study of graft-versus-host responses after intestinal transplantation. These TCRs are of unknown antigen specificity. The table came from immunoSEQ multiplex PCR; TCRdb's copy has only in-frame clones and leaves some out. The sample yields roughly 90,000 clones, 88% seen once. The sequencing here drew on unstimulated CD4+ T cells sorted from spleen or lymph node cells, taken before transplant. These receptors all stem from a human donor who was the organ donor for an intestinal transplant.

This clone showed up just a few times. V and J are TRBV11-3 and TRBJ2-4; the D is unclear. The CDR3 has 13 amino acids. The V gene lost 5 bases and the J gene lost 1 base, with 6 bases spanning the gap. The V gene's germline CDR1 is SGHNT and CDR2 YENEEA. The CDR3 nucleotides are TGTGCCAGCAGCCCCCAGGCCAAAAACATTCAGTACTTC. As protein: CASSPQAKNIQYF.

This clone was detected only a few times. The CDR3 region has the DNA TGTGCCAGCACGCCGGGGGATGAGACCCAGTACTTC. This encodes CASTPGDETQYF. The chain joins TRBV7-9 to TRBJ2-5, with D tentatively TRBD2 (6 bases). There are 12 residues in the CDR3. The germline CDR1 and CDR2 sequences are SEHNR and FQNEAQ (reference sequence). The V end lost 7 bases, the J end lost 5 bases, and 11 bases lay between the germline ends.

V and J are TRBV5-7 and TRBJ2-2; tentatively, D is TRBD1 (5 bases). TRBV5-7 is designated an ORF whose function remains uncertain. V was trimmed by 1 base and J by 5 bases, leaving 9 bases between them. The CDR3 runs 14 residues. The DNA for the CDR3 is TGTGCCAGCAGCTTGAGTAGGGGAACCGGGGAGCTGTTTTTT. Translation gives CASSLSRGTGELFF.